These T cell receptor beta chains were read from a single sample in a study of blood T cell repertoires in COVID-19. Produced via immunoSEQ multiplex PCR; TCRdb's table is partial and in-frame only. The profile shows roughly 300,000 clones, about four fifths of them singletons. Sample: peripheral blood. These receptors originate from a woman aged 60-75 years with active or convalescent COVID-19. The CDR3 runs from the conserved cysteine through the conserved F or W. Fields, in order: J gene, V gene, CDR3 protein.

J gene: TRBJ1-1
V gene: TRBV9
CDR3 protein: CASSASSGFTEAFF

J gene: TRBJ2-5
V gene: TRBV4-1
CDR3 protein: CASSAKSGGRETQYF

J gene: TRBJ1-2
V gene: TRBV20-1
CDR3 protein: CSASGDRASRNYGYTF

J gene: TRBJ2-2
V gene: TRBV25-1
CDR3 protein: CASSEYRRGTGELFF

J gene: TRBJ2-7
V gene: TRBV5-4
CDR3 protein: CASTMGQGAVYEQYF

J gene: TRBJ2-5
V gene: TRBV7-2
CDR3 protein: CASSFLDRQTQYF

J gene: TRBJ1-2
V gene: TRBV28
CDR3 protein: CASTQSGGGYGYTF

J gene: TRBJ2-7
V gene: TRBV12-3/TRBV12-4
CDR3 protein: CASSLREVYEQYF

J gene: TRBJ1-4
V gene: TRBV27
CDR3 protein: CASTTLGVEGVRGEKLFF

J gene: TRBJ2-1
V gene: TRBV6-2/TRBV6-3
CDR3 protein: CASSGPSRFF

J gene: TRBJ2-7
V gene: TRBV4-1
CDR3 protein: CASSRPSGGQDYEQYF

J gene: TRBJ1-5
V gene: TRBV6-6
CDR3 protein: CASSFGQASNQPQHF

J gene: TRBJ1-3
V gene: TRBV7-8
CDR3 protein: CASSLARQTLSVGNTIYF

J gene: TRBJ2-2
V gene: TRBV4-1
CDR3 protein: CASSQDPTAFSGGGTGELFF

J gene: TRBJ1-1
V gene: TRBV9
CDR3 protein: CASSVGAGSGGWRKVF

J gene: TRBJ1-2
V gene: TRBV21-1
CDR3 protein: CASSKGPQGTKVGGDKSGYTF

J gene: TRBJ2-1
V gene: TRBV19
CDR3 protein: CASRPSGGAHNEQFF

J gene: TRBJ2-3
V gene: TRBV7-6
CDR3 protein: CASSQIWSDTQYF

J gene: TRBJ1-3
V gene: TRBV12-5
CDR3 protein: CASGFESGTETSGNTIYF

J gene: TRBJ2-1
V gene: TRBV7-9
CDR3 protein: CASSLWQWSYNEQFF

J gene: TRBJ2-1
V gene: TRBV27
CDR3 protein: CASSLSITGGLNNEQFF

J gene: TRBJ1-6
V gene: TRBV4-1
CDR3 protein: CASSQFTPGVLSNSPLHF

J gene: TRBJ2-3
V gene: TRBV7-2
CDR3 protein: CASSFGDSGGRTQYF

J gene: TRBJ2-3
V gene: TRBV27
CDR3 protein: CASSDRGPKDTQYF

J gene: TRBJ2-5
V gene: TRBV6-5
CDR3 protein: CASRVAGGQETQYF

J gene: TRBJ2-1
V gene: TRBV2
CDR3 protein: CASSSSGAYNEQFF

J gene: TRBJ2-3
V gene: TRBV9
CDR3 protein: CASSGARADTQYF

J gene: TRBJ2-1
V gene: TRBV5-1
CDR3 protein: CASSSPIFEPSSSYNEQFF

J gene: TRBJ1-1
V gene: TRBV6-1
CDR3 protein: CASSEAGTGDTEAFF

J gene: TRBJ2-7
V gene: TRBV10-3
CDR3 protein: CAISRSGGSYEQYF

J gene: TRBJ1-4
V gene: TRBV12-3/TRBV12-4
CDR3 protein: CASSGTTNEKLFF

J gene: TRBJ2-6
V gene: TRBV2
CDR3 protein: CASSGAGGANVLTF

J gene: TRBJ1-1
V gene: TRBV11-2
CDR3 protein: CASSLGRANTEAFF